The clone carrying this T cell receptor beta chain was seen only once. This sample was included in a study of blood T cell repertoires in COVID-19. Study information: COVID-19 samples, acute and convalescent, were from the United States, Italy and Spain. In each case, the material was cDNA or gDNA derived from T cells, B-cell-depleted T cells, or PBMCs.

Each participant's cohort was designated according to participant-reported clinical history. The study recruited exposed participants who had met a COVID-19 case within 2 weeks before entry. Sequencing was performed with immunoSEQ multiplex PCR; in TCRdb, only in-frame clones are kept and a portion is missing. The sample includes hundreds of thousands of clones, roughly 85% seen only once; the top ten take roughly 4.7%. This receptor was obtained from a man in his forties who had been exposed to COVID-19. The sequenced sample consisted of PBMCs or T cells enriched from blood (not recorded which).

The CDR3 is CASSRGTPYGYTF. DNA of the CDR3: TGTGCCAGCAGCCGCGGGACCCCCTATGGCTACACCTTC. The chain has TRBV12-3 or TRBV12-4 and TRBJ1-2, with D possibly TRBD1 on 5 matching bases. V was shortened by 6 bases and J by 4 bases, with 12 bases between the two germline ends. The CDR3 is 13 residues long.